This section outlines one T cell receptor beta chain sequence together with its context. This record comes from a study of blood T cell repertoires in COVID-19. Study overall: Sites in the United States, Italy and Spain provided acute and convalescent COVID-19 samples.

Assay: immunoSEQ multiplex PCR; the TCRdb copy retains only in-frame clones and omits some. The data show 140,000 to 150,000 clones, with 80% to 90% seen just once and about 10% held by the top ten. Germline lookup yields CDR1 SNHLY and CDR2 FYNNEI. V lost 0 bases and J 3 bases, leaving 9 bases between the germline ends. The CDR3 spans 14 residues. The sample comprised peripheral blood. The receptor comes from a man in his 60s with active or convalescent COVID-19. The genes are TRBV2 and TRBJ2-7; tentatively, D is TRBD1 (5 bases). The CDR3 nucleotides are TGTGCCAGCAGTGAAGCCTGGCAGGGCTACGAGCAGTACTTC. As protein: CASSEAWQGYEQYF.